The 15 T cell receptor beta chains below come from one sample, sequenced in a study of radiation and T cells in renal cell carcinoma. Time point described: blood 4 weeks post-SBRT, at nephrectomy. Treatment specified: 15 Gy SBRT to primary tumor, nephrectomy 4 weeks later. Sequenced by immunoSEQ multiplex PCR; TCRdb stores in-frame clones only, minus some. The data contain around 100,000 clones, 70% to 85% of them singletons. The sequenced sample was blood, obtained from a patient whose treatment included radiotherapy and nephrectomy. These receptors all come from a man aged 60 to 69 with renal cell carcinoma.

This sequence joins TRBV18 and TRBJ2-3, with D perhaps matching TRBD2 (6 bases). V was clipped by 4 bases and J by 0 bases, with 11 bases between them. Germline assignment: CDR1 KGHSH and CDR2 LQKENI. This CDR3 region has 15 residues. This chain's CDR3 is CASSLSAGSTDTQYF. The CDR3 DNA reads as TGTGCCAGCTCACTTAGCGCGGGGAGCACAGATACGCAGTATTTT.

This chain links TRBV30 with TRBJ1-2; 7 bases line up with TRBD1. V dropped 8 bases and J dropped 2; count of bases not matched to a gene: 5. CDR1 and CDR2 from the germline V gene are GTSNPN and SVGIG (reference sequence). The CDR3 contains 12 residues. CDR3 sequence reads: CARDSRNYGYTF. For the CDR3, the DNA is TGTGCCCGGGACAGTAGAAACTATGGCTACACCTTC.

This clone was found a few times. The chain has TRBV5-1 and TRBJ1-3; D possibly corresponds to TRBD1 (6 bases). Between the trimmed V and J ends, which lost 0 bases and 7 bases, there was a span of 11 bases. This CDR3 spans 14 amino acids. Germline V gene lookup returns CDR1 SGHRS and CDR2 YFSETQ. The CDR3 loop reads CASSLEQGGNTIYF. CDR3 bases: TGCGCCAGCAGCTTGGAACAGGGAGGGAACACCATATATTTT.

The CDR3 DNA reads TGTGCCAGCAGCTTCCCGGATTACAGGGAAGCTTTCTTT. This translates into CASSFPDYREAFF. V is TRBV5-4 and J is TRBJ1-1, with D possibly being TRBD1 (5 bases). This CDR3 contains 13 residues. Germline V gives CDR1 SGHNT, CDR2 YYREEE (reference sequence). V shed 2 bases and J shed 8 bases, with 13 bases lying between them.

The V call is TRBV29-1, the J call TRBJ2-7, with no clear D. V lost 3 bases and J lost 0, with 9 bases in between. Germline CDR1 is SQVTM and CDR2 is ANQGSEA. This CDR3 contains 13 residues. The CDR3 protein is CSVEETGSYEQYF. The CDR3 nucleotides are TGCAGCGTTGAGGAGACGGGCTCCTACGAGCAGTACTTC.

J is TRBJ1-2 and V is TRBV19; tentatively, D is TRBD1 (5 bases). CDR3 length: 15 residues. Germline CDR1 reads LNHDA; CDR2 reads SQIVND (reference sequence). Trimming pared 6 bases from V and 4 bases from J, leaving 18 bases between. CDR3 nucleotide sequence: TGTGCCAGTAGACCGAGAGGGGCTCGAATCTATGGCTACACCTTC. It encodes CASRPRGARIYGYTF.

The table lists this clone with a count of one. The CDR3 sequence is CASSLWDTGELFF. The CDR3, as DNA: TGTGCCAGCAGTCTCTGGGACACCGGGGAGCTGTTTTTT. The V and J genes are TRBV28 and TRBJ2-2; D not resolved. This CDR3 has 13 residues. Germline CDR1 is MDHEN and CDR2 is SYDVKM. Trimming shortened V by 5 bases and J by 3 bases, and 7 bases separated the two germline ends.

This clone was found a few times. The chain recombines TRBV28 with TRBJ1-5, with D unresolved. Germline CDR1 MDHEN, CDR2 SYDVKM. Trimming took off 2 bases at V and 0 bases at J, with 11 bases between the two ends. The CDR3 extends over 16 amino acids. The CDR3 here is CASSLRREDSNQPQHF. The CDR3 bases are TGTGCCAGCAGTTTAAGGAGGGAAGATAGCAATCAGCCCCAGCATTTT.

The V call is TRBV7-3, the J call TRBJ1-2, with unresolved D. Trimming removed 5 bases from V and 2 bases from J, with 12 bases in between. The CDR3 loop spans 14 amino acids. The germline gives CDR1 SGHTA, CDR2 FQGTGA. The CDR3 protein is CASSLNSGNYGYTF. The CDR3 DNA sequence: TGTGCCAGCAGCCTCAACTCAGGAAACTATGGCTACACCTTC.

The chain uses TRBV4-1 and TRBJ1-5, with 7 bases matching TRBD1. V shed 8 bases, J shed 3 bases, and the junction held 13 bases outside the gene matches. Looked up from germline, CDR1 is MGHRA and CDR2 is YSYEKL. The CDR3 has 16 amino acids. CDR3 region: CASSPTGDLANQPQHF. The DNA of the CDR3 is TGCGCCAGCTCACCAACAGGGGATCTAGCCAATCAGCCCCAGCATTTT.

The count of this clone is one. The chain has TRBV19 and TRBJ1-5; D call uncertain. The CDR3 has 13 amino acids. Trimming stripped 5 bases from V and 4 bases from J, with 9 bases between. In germline, CDR1 is LNHDA, CDR2 SQIVND (reference sequence). The CDR3, as DNA: TGTGCCAGTAGTGGGCAGGCAAATCAGCCCCAGCATTTT. Amino acids: CASSGQANQPQHF.

This clone has only one observation. V usage is TRBV28 and J usage is TRBJ2-3, with D tentatively TRBD2 (5 bases). The V gene lost 6 bases and the J gene lost 5 bases, with 12 bases spanning the gap. The CDR3 extends over 13 amino acids. Germline lookup yields CDR1 MDHEN and CDR2 SYDVKM. This CDR3 is CASSVTRRDTQYF. The CDR3 DNA reads TGTGCCAGCAGCGTCACTAGACGAGATACGCAGTATTTT.

This chain uses TRBV27 with TRBJ2-7; 8 bases are shared with TRBD1. CDR3 size: 17 residues. CDR1 MNHEY and CDR2 SMNVEV come from the germline V gene (reference sequence). Germline trimming cut 5 bases from V and 2 bases from J; bases unmatched to any gene: 14. CDR3 protein: CASSPWVGTGPTYEQYF. CDR3 nucleotide sequence: TGTGCCAGCAGTCCTTGGGTCGGGACAGGACCAACCTACGAGCAGTACTTC.

The chain carries TRBV4-3 and TRBJ2-3, with TRBD2 matching 10 bases. The CDR3 loop spans 19 amino acids. Trimming cost V 0 bases and J 5 bases; bases outside gene matches: 14. Germline V gene data show CDR1 as LGHNA and CDR2 as YSLEER. CDR3 nucleotide sequence: TGCGCCAGCAGCCAAGATTTCAGTTTGGCTAGCGGGAGTATAGATACGCAGTATTTT. Amino acid sequence: CASSQDFSLASGSIDTQYF.

V usage is TRBV19 and J usage is TRBJ1-4, with TRBD1 matching 7 bases. This CDR3 is 12 amino acids long. The V gene's germline CDR1 is LNHDA and CDR2 SQIVND (reference sequence). V dropped 6 bases and J dropped 11; count of bases not matched to a gene: 6. CDR3 protein: CASSEGQNKLFF. The CDR3 region has the DNA TGTGCCAGTAGCGAGGGACAGAACAAACTGTTTTTT.